This is a list of T cell receptor beta chains from one sample in a study of CD8 T cells in Susac syndrome. TCRdb reanalysed the immunoSEQ multiplex PCR reads using MiXCR and keeps one entry per CDR3 protein. The table lists 150,000 to 200,000 distinct CDR3 sequences, more than 90% of them singletons. Sequences were obtained from CD4+ T cells from PBMCs. All receptors derive from a human donor with multiple sclerosis. The CDR3 runs from the conserved cysteine through the conserved F or W. D genes are given only for firm matches. A row's size may be missing; if present it is once, few, many or a size class.

j_call | d_call | v_call | clone_size | cdr3_aa | cdr3_nt
TRBJ2-2 | - | TRBV27 | - | CASSLLGLTANTGELFF | TGTGCCAGCAGTTTATTAGGCCTAACCGCGAACACCGGGGAGCTGTTTTTT
TRBJ2-5 | TRBD1 | TRBV20-1 | - | CSARQGVWQETQYF | TGCAGTGCTAGACAGGGGGTCTGGCAAGAGACCCAGTACTTC
TRBJ1-6 | TRBD1 | TRBV15 | - | CATSRAAGGESPLHF | TGTGCCACCAGCAGAGCGGCAGGGGGCGAATCACCCCTCCACTTT
TRBJ2-1 | TRBD2 | TRBV4-1 | few | CASSHPGLAYEQFF | TGCGCCAGCAGCCATCCGGGACTAGCATATGAGCAGTTCTTC
TRBJ2-2 | TRBD2 | TRBV7-2 | - | CASSTLRSSGGTTGELFF | TGTGCCAGCAGCACACTTAGGTCTAGCGGGGGGACCACCGGGGAGCTGTTTTTT
TRBJ1-2 | TRBD1 | TRBV29-1 | - | CSVGGTGHLNYGYTF | TGCAGCGTTGGGGGGACAGGACACCTTAACTATGGCTACACCTTC
TRBJ1-1 | - | TRBV7-9 | - | CASSLALGTNTEAFF | TGTGCCAGCAGCTTAGCGTTGGGGACGAACACTGAAGCTTTCTTT
TRBJ1-2 | - | TRBV20-1 | - | CSAVRDNNYGYTF | TGCAGTGCCGTCCGGGACAATAACTATGGCTACACCTTC
TRBJ1-2 | TRBD1 | TRBV9 | - | CASSVATGQGGGYTF | TGTGCCAGCAGCGTAGCTACAGGACAGGGGGGTGGCTACACCTTC
TRBJ2-3 | - | TRBV6-4 | - | CASSPLRGRTDTQYF | TGTGCCAGCAGTCCCCTGCGGGGCCGGACAGATACGCAGTATTTT
TRBJ2-1 | TRBD2 | TRBV20-1 | - | CSAQGTSGEQFF | TGCAGTGCTCAAGGGACTAGTGGTGAGCAGTTCTTC
TRBJ2-3 | - | TRBV4-1 | - | CASSQDTGRPTDTQYF | TGCGCCAGCAGCCAAGATACAGGGAGACCCACAGATACGCAGTATTTT
TRBJ1-6 | TRBD1 | TRBV27 | - | CASSSTTGLGSPLHF | TGTGCCAGCAGTTCAACGACAGGGCTGGGTTCACCCCTCCACTTT
TRBJ2-3 | TRBD2 | TRBV20-1 | - | CSASRGGSSTDTQYF | TGCAGTGCTAGCCGGGGGGGATCTAGCACAGATACGCAGTATTTT
TRBJ2-5 | - | TRBV5-1 | - | CASSLDPAGQGETQYF | TGCGCCAGCAGCTTGGATCCGGCAGGACAAGGAGAGACCCAGTACTTC
TRBJ1-6 | TRBD1 | TRBV6-5 | - | CASSTRDRVSPLHF | TGTGCCAGCAGTACCCGGGACAGGGTTTCACCCCTCCACTTT
TRBJ1-2 | TRBD1 | TRBV29-1 | - | CSVGQTLYGYTF | TGCAGCGTGGGACAGACCCTATATGGCTACACCTTC
TRBJ2-3 | - | TRBV9 | - | CASSVEPLLTDTQYF | TGTGCCAGCAGCGTAGAGCCCCTTCTCACAGATACGCAGTATTTT
TRBJ2-7 | - | TRBV4-1 | - | CASSQVLFDYEQYF | TGCGCCAGCAGCCAAGTACTCTTCGACTACGAGCAGTACTTC
TRBJ2-2 | TRBD2 | TRBV5-4 | - | CASSLAGGNTGELFF | TGTGCCAGCAGCCTAGCGGGGGGGAACACCGGGGAGCTGTTTTTT
TRBJ1-2 | TRBD1 | TRBV30 | once | CAWSDRTGKFYGYTF | TGTGCCTGGAGTGACAGGACAGGGAAGTTCTATGGCTACACCTTC
TRBJ2-3 | TRBD1 | TRBV7-3 | - | CASSLDRAADTQYF | TGTGCCAGCAGCTTGGACAGGGCAGCGGATACGCAGTATTTT
TRBJ2-3 | - | TRBV2 | - | CASSPPGGASTDTQYF | TGTGCCAGCAGTCCCCCCGGAGGAGCTAGCACAGATACGCAGTATTTT
TRBJ1-1 | - | TRBV18 | - | CASSPQRVNTEAFF | TGTGCCAGCTCGCCGCAGAGGGTTAACACTGAAGCTTTCTTT
TRBJ1-1 | - | TRBV4-2 | - | CASSQEDGRKGTEAFF | TGTGCCAGCAGCCAAGAGGACGGCAGAAAAGGGACTGAAGCTTTCTTT
TRBJ1-5 | TRBD1 | TRBV27 | - | CASAWDRGDQPQHF | TGTGCCAGCGCTTGGGACAGGGGTGATCAGCCCCAGCATTTT
TRBJ2-6 | - | TRBV30 | - | CAWSSITVSGANVLTF | TGTGCCTGGAGCTCTATAACGGTCTCTGGGGCCAACGTCCTGACTTTC
TRBJ2-1 | TRBD2 | TRBV9 | - | CASSPSISTGTSGGRAYNEQFF | TGTGCCAGCAGCCCTTCTATTTCCACCGGGACTAGCGGGGGAAGGGCCTACAATGAGCAGTTCTTC
TRBJ2-2 | - | TRBV3-1 | - | CASSLRDFTGELFF | TGTGCCAGCAGCCTCAGGGACTTTACCGGGGAGCTGTTTTTT
TRBJ2-1 | - | TRBV30 | once | CAWSAIYEQFF | TGTGCCTGGAGTGCGATCTATGAGCAGTTCTTC
TRBJ2-7 | - | TRBV30 | once | CAWSVRSGGLYEQYF | TGTGCCTGGAGTGTACGTTCAGGAGGGCTTTACGAGCAGTACTTC
TRBJ1-2 | TRBD1 | TRBV6-5 | once | CASSYRNRGGYTF | TGTGCCAGCAGTTACCGGAACAGGGGCGGCTACACCTTC
TRBJ2-1 | TRBD2 | TRBV12-3/TRBV12-4 | - | CASSLGLAGGQNEQFF | TGTGCCAGCAGTTTAGGGCTAGCGGGGGGGCAAAATGAGCAGTTCTTC
TRBJ1-2 | - | TRBV9 | - | CASSVAPGGYGYTF | TGTGCCAGCAGCGTAGCTCCGGGGGGCTATGGCTACACCTTC
TRBJ2-5 | TRBD2 | TRBV30 | once | CAWSLRIAGGLETQYF | TGTGCCTGGAGCTTACGCATAGCGGGGGGGCTGGAGACCCAGTACTTC
TRBJ1-3 | - | TRBV30 | once | CAWLHTGFSGNTIYF | TGTGCCTGGCTTCACACAGGTTTCTCTGGAAACACCATATATTTT
TRBJ1-2 | - | TRBV7-8 | - | CASSSPTANYGYTF | TGTGCCAGCAGCTCCCCGACAGCTAACTATGGCTACACCTTC